These 10 T cell receptor beta chains were all obtained from the same sample, sequenced in a study. One entry per CDR3 protein, called by TCRdb with MiXCR from the RT-PCR reads. The sample yields about 680,000 distinct CDR3 sequences, 12% to 15% seen once. Material: memory CD4+ T cells from blood. These receptors all come from a female donor in good health, serving as a healthy control.

In this sample, this clonotype turned up a few times. The gene calls are TRBV6-5 and TRBJ2-7; no clear D. CDR3 length: 13 residues. CDR1 and CDR2 (germline): MNHEY, SVGAGI. Trimming removed 5 bases at V and 2 bases at J, with 10 bases between. Here the CDR3 DNA reads TGTGCCAGCAGTCGTCCCTCCACCTACGAGCAGTACTTC. Translated: CASSRPSTYEQYF.

This clonotype was found a few times. The V and J genes are TRBV21-1 and TRBJ1-5; TRBD1 is taken as the D call from the table, unchecked against the DNA. TRBV21-1 is a known pseudogene. The CDR3 spans 20 residues. CDR3 DNA: TGTGCCAGCAGCTCCCGAATGGGGAGGGACAGGGGGCTGAGCAATCAGCCCCAGCATTTT. The encoded protein is CASSSRMGRDRGLSNQPQHF.

The chain combines TRBV3-1 with TRBJ1-1; D is unresolved. The V and J ends lost 5 bases and 0 bases respectively, with 10 bases between them. From germline, CDR1 is LGHDT and CDR2 YNNKEL (reference sequence). The CDR3 runs 14 residues. As DNA, the CDR3 is TGTGCCAGCAGCGCAGGAAACATGAACACTGAAGCTTTCTTT. It translates to CASSAGNMNTEAFF.

The chain carries TRBV4-3 and TRBJ1-3; no clear D gene. The germline V gene has CDR1 LGHNA and CDR2 YSLEER. Trimming removed 1 base from V and 4 bases from J, with 11 bases in between. The CDR3 contains 15 residues. The DNA for the CDR3 is TGCGCCAGCAGCCAAGGTTTCTGCAGCGGAAACACCATATATTTT. Amino acid sequence: CASSQGFCSGNTIYF.

This clonotype was seen at least ten times. CDR3 loop: CASSQGGTVGNTQYF. The CDR3, as DNA: TGTGCCAGCAGCCAGGGAGGGACGGTAGGAAATACGCAGTATTTT. This chain uses TRBV12-3 or TRBV12-4 with TRBJ2-3, with 7 bases matching TRBD2. With V trimmed by 6 bases and J by 7 bases, 13 bases remained unmatched. This CDR3 contains 15 residues.

This clonotype has ten or more counts. The chain joins TRBV6-5 to TRBJ1-5; perhaps TRBD1 as D (6 bases). Trimming cost V 7 bases and J 7 bases, with 14 bases left between them. In germline, CDR1 is MNHEY, CDR2 SVGAGI. The CDR3 contains 13 residues. CDR3 protein: CASTPGVDQPQHF. For the CDR3, the DNA is TGTGCCAGCACGCCAGGGGTTGACCAGCCCCAGCATTTT.

This clonotype was picked up a small number of times. The rearrangement joins TRBV9 to TRBJ2-1; unclear D gene. Germline CDR1 SGDLS, CDR2 YYNGEE. Trimming shortened V by 0 bases and J by 2 bases, and 9 bases separated the two germline ends. CDR3 length: 15 residues. The CDR3: CASSVAAEPYNEQFF. CDR3 in DNA: TGTGCCAGCAGCGTAGCGGCAGAGCCCTACAATGAGCAGTTCTTC.

This chain connects TRBV7-9 to TRBJ2-7; 10 bases fit TRBD2. V trimming: 6 bases; J trimming: 4 bases; junction bases outside the gene matches: 6. This CDR3 has 14 residues. Germline V gene data show CDR1 as SEHNR and CDR2 as FQNEAQ (reference sequence). CDR3 sequence: CASSFSGGTYEQYF. In nucleotides, the CDR3 is TGTGCCAGCAGTTTTAGCGGGGGGACATACGAGCAGTACTTC.

Many counts were recorded for this clonotype. V and J are TRBV20-1 and TRBJ2-5; 8 bases agree with TRBD2. The CDR3 totals 13 residues. Germline CDR1 and CDR2: DFQATT and SNEGSKA (reference sequence). V was pared by 6 bases and J by 4 bases, with 7 bases of the junction left unmatched. CDR3 sequence reads: CSAPMAGGETQYF. CDR3 sequence (DNA): TGCAGTGCCCCAATGGCGGGGGGAGAGACCCAGTACTTC.

In this sample, this clonotype turned up a few times. The J gene is TRBJ2-7, the V gene TRBV20-1, with D possibly being TRBD2 (5 bases). The CDR3 runs to 13 residues. Germline CDR1 is DFQATT and CDR2 is SNEGSKA (reference sequence). V lost 3 bases and J lost 6, with 15 bases in between. The CDR3 here is CSARASNLGEQYF. The CDR3 DNA reads TGCAGTGCTAGGGCTAGCAACCTAGGCGAGCAGTACTTC.